This entry features one T cell receptor (beta chain) sequence. The CDR3 sequence is 16 residues long. Germline CDR1 and CDR2: SGHDN and FVKESK. V shed 6 bases, J shed 3 bases, and the junction held 5 bases outside the gene matches. Authors' analysis steps: The assay estimated nucleated cells by amplifying reference gene primers. Here immunoSEQ multiplex PCR was the method, and the copy in TCRdb shows in-frame clones only, minus some. V, J and clone size are those of that table, while D and trimming were read from the DNA. The sample has over 120,000 clones, roughly 77% seen once. Seattle enrolled patients during active infection and tracked them longitudinally. These data come from a study of blood T cell repertoires in COVID-19. Study overall: Samples representing acute and convalescent COVID-19 were sourced from the United States, Italy and Spain. T cells, B-cell-depleted T cells, or PBMCs provided the cDNA or gDNA that served as material.

The clonotype originates from a woman aged 70-85 years with COVID-19, enrolled during active disease. The rearrangement links TRBV14 to TRBJ2-1; 13 nucleotides agree with TRBD2. Sequencing was carried out using peripheral blood. The CDR3 loop is CASSKTSGGHYNEQFF. Written as DNA, the CDR3 is TGTGCCAGCAGTAAGACTAGCGGGGGGCACTACAATGAGCAGTTCTTC.